This T cell receptor beta chain was retrieved from a study of cytomegalovirus exposure and HLA in healthy donors. General study findings and limits: A subsequent analysis found that TCR clusters from the first cohort also tended to co-occur in the roughly 120 validation repertoires, with around 94% of cluster scores above 0. There were three CMV-associated chains whose specificity for CMV antigens was confirmed in vitro.

The CDR3 sequence is 15 residues long. CDR1 and CDR2 (germline): SNHLY, FYNNEI. V shed 6 bases and J 5 bases; nucleotides not matched to a gene: 11. Profiled with immunoSEQ multiplex PCR; TCRdb holds only in-frame clones, not every one. Of under 75,000 clones listed, 80% to 95% are singletons. With respect to this clone: The target antigen is unknown.

Sequenced: PBMCs. The receptor's source is a man aged 18-30 years in good health and CMV-seropositive. The chain is built from TRBV2 and TRBJ1-2, with TRBD1 identical over 8 bases. CDR3 sequence: CASRKNMDRVYGYTF. In DNA form, the CDR3 reads TGTGCCAGCAGGAAAAACATGGACAGGGTTTATGGCTACACCTTC.